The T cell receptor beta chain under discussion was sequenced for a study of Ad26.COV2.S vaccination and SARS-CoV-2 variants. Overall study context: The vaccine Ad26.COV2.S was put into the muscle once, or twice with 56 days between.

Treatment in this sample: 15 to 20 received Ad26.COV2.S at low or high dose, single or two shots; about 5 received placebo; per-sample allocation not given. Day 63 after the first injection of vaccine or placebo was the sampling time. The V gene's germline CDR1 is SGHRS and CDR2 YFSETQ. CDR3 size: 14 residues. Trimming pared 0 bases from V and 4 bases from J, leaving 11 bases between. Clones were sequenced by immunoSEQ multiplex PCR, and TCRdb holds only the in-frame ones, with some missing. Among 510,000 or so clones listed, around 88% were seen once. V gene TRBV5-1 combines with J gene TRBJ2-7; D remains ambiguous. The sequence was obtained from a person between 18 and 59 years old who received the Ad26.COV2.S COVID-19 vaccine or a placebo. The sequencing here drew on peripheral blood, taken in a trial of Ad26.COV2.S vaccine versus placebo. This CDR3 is CASSLASMGYEQYF. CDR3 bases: TGCGCCAGCAGCTTGGCCTCTATGGGATACGAGCAGTACTTC.